The 19 T cell receptor beta chains presented below share a single source sample, sequenced in a study of T cells in women clearing cervical HPV infection. Only in-frame clones appear in the TCRdb table, and some are missing; sequencing was by immunoSEQ multiplex PCR. Its listing shows 44,000 or so clones. Sequenced input: blood buffy coat. All receptors come from a woman between 18 and 75 years old with a cervical HPV16 infection that either progressed to CIN3+ or cleared (not recorded which).

Turning to this clone: The read is 3 residues too short to cover the CDR3 end, so that end is filled in from the germline J gene. The chain carries TRBV20-1 and TRBJ1-5, with a tentative D call TRBD1 (6 bases). V was cut by 2 bases and J by 3 bases, with 11 bases left in between. Germline V gene sequence: CDR1 DFQATT, CDR2 SNEGSKA (reference sequence). The CDR3 is 14 residues long. CDR3 bases read: TGCAGTGCTAGATCCGGGACAACCAATCAGCCC. Encoded protein: CSARSGTTNQP. The CDR3 as a whole reads CSARSGTTNQPQHF.

Points on this clone: Coverage ceases 3 residues before the CDR3 finishes, and the germline J gene fills in the end. This chain links TRBV6-1 with TRBJ2-7; 9 bases are shared with TRBD1. Germline CDR1 and CDR2: MNHNS and SASEGT. Germline trimming cut 0 bases from V and 3 bases from J; bases unmatched to any gene: 6. This CDR3 comprises 16 residues. CDR3 amino acids: CASSEAGTGKGYEQYF. The DNA read from the CDR3 is TGTGCCAGCAGTGAAGCGGGGACAGGGAAGGGCTACGAG.

CDR3 protein: CSATPGLAYHEQFF. The DNA read from the CDR3 is TGCAGTGCTACACCGGGACTAGCGTACCATGAG. This rearrangement joins TRBV20-1 to TRBJ2-1; 10 nucleotides line up with TRBD2. Read data end 3 residues before the CDR3 end; the end is taken from the germline J gene. Germline trimming cut 4 bases from V and 8 bases from J; bases unmatched to any gene: 8. Germline values: CDR1 DFQATT, CDR2 SNEGSKA (reference sequence). The CDR3 extends over 14 amino acids.

The sequenced part of the CDR3 DNA is TGTGCCACCAGTCTAGCGGGGGGCGACAATGAG. This codes for CATSLAGGDNE. The whole CDR3 sequence reads CATSLAGGDNEQFF. The chain recombines TRBV24-1 with TRBJ2-1; TRBD2 aligns across 11 bases. The read ends 3 residues shy of where the CDR3 ends; the end is completed using the germline J gene. The junction had 2 bases not matched to a gene; V was cut back by 6 bases and J by 5 bases. Germline V gene sequence: CDR1 KGHDR, CDR2 SFDVKD. The CDR3 runs 14 residues.

Turning to this clone: The sequenced fragment ends 3 residues before the CDR3 boundary, so the rest is inferred from the germline J gene. V usage is TRBV20-1 and J usage is TRBJ2-2, with 7 bases lining up with TRBD2. Germline values: CDR1 DFQATT, CDR2 SNEGSKA (reference sequence). V dropped 3 bases and J dropped 3; count of bases not matched to a gene: 10. There are 16 residues in the CDR3. The CDR3 sequence is CSASPSGVRDTGELFF. The DNA read from the CDR3 is TGCAGTGCTAGCCCTAGCGGAGTGCGGGACACCGGGGAG.

A word on this clone: The read is 3 residues too short to cover the CDR3 end, so that end is filled in from the germline J gene. This rearrangement joins TRBV29-1 to TRBJ2-1; D not certain. The CDR3 is 13 residues long. Between the trimmed V and J ends, which lost 4 bases and 1 base, there was a span of 8 bases. The germline V gene encodes CDR1 SQVTM and CDR2 ANQGSEA. The CDR3: CSVVLGSYNEQFF. The sequenced CDR3 bases are TGCAGCGTTGTGCTAGGATCCTACAATGAG.

Of note for this clone: Read data end 3 residues before the CDR3 end; the end is taken from the germline J gene. V is TRBV2 and J is TRBJ1-2, with D tentatively TRBD1 (5 bases). Per germline, CDR1 SNHLY and CDR2 FYNNEI. CDR3 length: 13 amino acids. The CDR3 sequence is CASIGGSYYDYTF. The sequenced CDR3 bases are TGTGCCAGCATTGGGGGGAGCTACTACGAC.

In the case of this clone: Read sequence stops 3 residues before the CDR3 end, and the germline J gene provides the missing end. The chain is built from TRBV7-6 and TRBJ1-5; perhaps TRBD1 as D (5 bases). V gave up 5 bases and J gave up 5 bases, with 13 bases separating them. Germline V gene lookup returns CDR1 SGHVS and CDR2 FNYEAQ. The CDR3 consists of 14 residues. The CDR3 DNA, read in part, is TGTGCCAGCAGCGGACGTGGGGGGGATCAGCCC. Its protein is CASSGRGGDQP. The whole CDR3 sequence reads CASSGRGGDQPQHF.

As for this clone: Read data end 3 residues before the CDR3 end; the end is taken from the germline J gene. The chain links TRBV18 to TRBJ2-2; D is unresolved. The CDR3 sequence is 14 residues long. Germline CDR1 KGHSH, CDR2 LQKENI. CDR3 region: CASSRAGTNEKLFF. The part of the CDR3 DNA that was read is TGTGCCAGCTCACGTGCCGGAACTAATGAAAAG.

Notes on this clone: The CDR3 goes on 3 residues after the read ends, and that part is filled in from the germline J gene. The chain is built from TRBV19 and TRBJ2-3, with a possible D match to TRBD1 (5 bases). Germline CDR1 reads LNHDA; CDR2 reads SQIVND (reference sequence). The length of the CDR3 is 14 residues. CDR3 residues: CASNSQGFNQPQYF. The covered CDR3 bases are TGTGCCAGTAATTCCCAGGGATTCAATCAGCCG.

Points on this clone: The read ends 3 residues before the CDR3 terminus; that terminus is restored from the germline J gene. V gene TRBV10-3 combines with J gene TRBJ1-6; 7 positions agree with TRBD1. CDR1 and CDR2 from the germline V gene are ENHRY and SYGVKD. The CDR3 has 18 amino acids. V lost 0 bases, J lost 0 bases, and 5 bases stayed unmatched. The CDR3 sequence is CAISESGGQSSYNSPLHF. The DNA read from the CDR3 is TGTGCCATCAGTGAGTCGGGGGGACAGAGCTCCTATAATTCACCC.

Remarks on this clone: The CDR3 goes on 3 residues after the read ends, and that part is filled in from the germline J gene. This chain connects TRBV18 to TRBJ1-4; D is unresolved. Trimming removed 4 bases from V and 0 bases from J, with 9 bases in between. The CDR3 has 15 amino acids. The V gene's germline CDR1 is KGHSH and CDR2 LQKENI. CDR3 DNA (partial): TGTGCCAGCTCACTTGACACTCCAACTAATGAAAAA. As protein: CASSLDTPTNEK. The entire CDR3 reads CASSLDTPTNEKLFF.

The CDR3 DNA, read in part, is TGTGCCAGCAGCTTGCAGGGGACCAATGAG. This encodes CASSLQGTNE. The complete CDR3 reads CASSLQGTNEQFF. The chain combines TRBV5-5 with TRBJ2-1; D is perhaps TRBD1 (6 bases). The read comes to an end 3 residues before the CDR3 does, leaving the germline J gene to fill in the end. The germline gives CDR1 SGHKS, CDR2 YYEKEE (reference sequence). V was cut by 1 base and J by 6 bases, with 8 bases left in between. The CDR3 sequence is 13 residues long.

On this clone itself: Read sequence stops 3 residues before the CDR3 end, and the germline J gene provides the missing end. The chain carries TRBV7-9 and TRBJ2-7, with unresolved D. The CDR3 spans 13 residues. Germline CDR1 is SEHNR and CDR2 is FQNEAQ (reference sequence). The V end was cut by 7 bases, the J end by 0 bases, with 10 bases between. The CDR3 protein is CASTGFYSYEQYF. CDR3 DNA, as far as it was read: TGTGCCAGCACGGGTTTCTACTCCTACGAG.

Remarks on this clone: The CDR3 end falls 3 residues outside the read, so it is completed with the germline J gene. The chain employs TRBV2 and TRBJ2-3, with D maybe TRBD2 (7 bases). CDR3 length: 18 amino acids. Germline assignment: CDR1 SNHLY and CDR2 FYNNEI. The sequenced part of the CDR3 DNA is TGTGCCAGCAGTGAACTTATGCGGAGGGGCGGGGGCAATCAGCCG. This codes for CASSELMRRGGGNQP. The full CDR3 reads CASSELMRRGGGNQPQYF.

The DNA read from the CDR3 is TGCAGTGCCAGTAAGGGTTCCCGTGGAGGAAACACC. Protein: CSASKGSRGGNT. The whole CDR3 region reads CSASKGSRGGNTIYF. This chain links TRBV20-1 with TRBJ1-3; no clear D. The read comes to an end 3 residues before the CDR3 does, leaving the germline J gene to fill in the end. CDR1 DFQATT and CDR2 SNEGSKA come from the germline V gene (reference sequence). The ends were cut back, 6 bases at V and 4 bases at J, with 19 bases in the middle. The CDR3 totals 15 residues.

Remarks on this clone: Sequencing ends 3 residues short of the CDR3 end; the germline J gene provides the rest. The chain couples TRBV13 to TRBJ1-1; 7 nucleotides line up with TRBD1. This CDR3 has 14 amino acids. Germline V lookup: CDR1 PRHDT, CDR2 FYEKMQ (reference sequence). V dropped 5 bases and J dropped 1; count of bases not matched to a gene: 4. Incomplete CDR3 DNA: TGTGCCAGCAGCCTCAGACAGGGGAACACTGAA. The encoded protein is CASSLRQGNTE. The whole CDR3 sequence reads CASSLRQGNTEAFF.

Turning to this clone: The read is 3 residues too short to cover the CDR3 end, so that end is filled in from the germline J gene. The rearrangement uses TRBV28 and TRBJ2-7, with a tentative D call TRBD1 (6 bases). Deletions cut 1 base from V and 1 base from J, with 14 bases between. This CDR3 is built from 16 residues. Germline V gene data show CDR1 as MDHEN and CDR2 as SYDVKM. Partial CDR3 DNA: TGTGCCAGCAGTTTATCCACGACAGGTAATTCCTACGAG. Amino acid sequence: CASSLSTTGNSYE. The whole CDR3 is CASSLSTTGNSYEQYF.

A word on this clone: The read gets to within 3 residues of the CDR3 end, and the germline J gene fills in the rest. V usage is TRBV5-1 and J usage is TRBJ1-6; 7 bases match TRBD1. V was clipped by 3 bases and J by 0 bases; unmatched bases: 3. The CDR3 has 16 residues. Germline assignment: CDR1 SGHRS and CDR2 YFSETQ. The CDR3 DNA, read in part, is TGCGCCAGCAGCTGGGACAGCAGCTCCTATAATTCACCC. Protein: CASSWDSSSYNSP. From start to end, the CDR3 is CASSWDSSSYNSPLHF.